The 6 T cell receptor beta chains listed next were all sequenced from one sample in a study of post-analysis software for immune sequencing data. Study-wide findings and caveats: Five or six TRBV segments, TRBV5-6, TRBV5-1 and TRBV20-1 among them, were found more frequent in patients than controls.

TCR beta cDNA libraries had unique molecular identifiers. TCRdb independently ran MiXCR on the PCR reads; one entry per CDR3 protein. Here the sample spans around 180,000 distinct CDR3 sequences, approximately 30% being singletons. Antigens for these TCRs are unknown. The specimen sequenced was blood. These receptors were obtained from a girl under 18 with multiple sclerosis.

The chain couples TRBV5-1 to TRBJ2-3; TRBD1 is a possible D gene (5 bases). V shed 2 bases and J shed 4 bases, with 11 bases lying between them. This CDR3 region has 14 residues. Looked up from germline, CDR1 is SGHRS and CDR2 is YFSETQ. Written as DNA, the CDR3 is TGCGCCAGCAGCTTCAACTGGGGCGCAGATACGCAGTATTTT. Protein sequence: CASSFNWGADTQYF.

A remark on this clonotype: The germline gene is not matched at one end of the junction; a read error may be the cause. CDR3 sequence (DNA): TGTGCCAGCAGCCCAGGACTAGCGGGAGGACAGAATGGGCAGTTCTTC. Translation gives CASSPGLAGGQNGQFF. The chain carries TRBV7-3 and TRBJ2-1; 14 bases are a match to TRBD2. CDR1 SGHTA and CDR2 FQGTGA come from the germline V gene. CDR3 length: 16 amino acids.

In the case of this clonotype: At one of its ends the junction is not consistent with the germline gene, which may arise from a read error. The CDR3 coding sequence is TGTGCCGTCAGGAACGACAGGGGGAACACTGAAGCTTTCTTT. Amino acid sequence: CAVRNDRGNTEAFF. V gene TRBV10-3 combines with J gene TRBJ1-1, with 8 positions matching TRBD1. CDR1 and CDR2 (germline): ENHRY, SYGVKD. The CDR3 is made up of 14 amino acids.

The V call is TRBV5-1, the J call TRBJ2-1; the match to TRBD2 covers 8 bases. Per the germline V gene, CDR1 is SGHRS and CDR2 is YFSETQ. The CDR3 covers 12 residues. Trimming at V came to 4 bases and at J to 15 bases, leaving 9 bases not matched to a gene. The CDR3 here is CASSRSGSGSFF. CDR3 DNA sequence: TGCGCCAGCAGCCGGAGCGGGAGTGGTTCGTTCTTC.

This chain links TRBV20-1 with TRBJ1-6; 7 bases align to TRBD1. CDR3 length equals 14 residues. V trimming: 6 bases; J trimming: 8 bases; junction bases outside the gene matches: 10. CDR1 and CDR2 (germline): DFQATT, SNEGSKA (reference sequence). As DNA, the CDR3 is TGCAGTGCGGCCGGGACAGTCGCTGATTCACCCCTCCACTTT. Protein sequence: CSAAGTVADSPLHF.

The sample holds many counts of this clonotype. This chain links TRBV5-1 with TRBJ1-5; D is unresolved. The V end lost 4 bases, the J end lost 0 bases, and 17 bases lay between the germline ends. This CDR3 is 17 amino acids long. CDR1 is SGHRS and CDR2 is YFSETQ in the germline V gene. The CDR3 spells CASSLATAHPSNQPQHF. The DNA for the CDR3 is TGCGCCAGCAGCCTCGCCACAGCACACCCTAGCAATCAGCCCCAGCATTTT.